The T cell receptor beta chain under discussion was sequenced for a study of regulatory T cells in long-lasting Graves disease. This CDR3 has 13 amino acids. Unmatched junction bases numbered 2, after V lost 2 bases and J lost 6 bases. CDR1 is ENHRY and CDR2 is SYGVKD in the germline V gene. Sequencing libraries for TCR beta were prepared with iRepertoire HTBI primers and Arm-PCR of CDR3 regions. TCRdb reprocessed the multiplex PCR reads with MiXCR, giving one entry per CDR3 protein. The table has about 540,000 distinct CDR3 sequences, roughly 14% seen once; the top ten hold roughly a tenth. This clonotype was found many times. Time point of the sample: newly diagnosed GD, antithyroid drugs for less than 3 months. PBMC RNA was the source of the TCR library. These same records also appear under a second study, on T cells in Graves' hyperthyroidism and ophthalmopathy.

The gene calls are TRBV10-3 and TRBJ2-7, with 9 bases matching TRBD1. Here the sequenced sample was peripheral blood mononuclear cells (PBMCs), taken at new diagnosis, from a patient treated with antithyroid drugs. The source of this sequence is a man aged 25 to 40 with Graves disease. CDR3 in DNA: TGTGCCATCAGTGAGGACAGGGGGGGCGAGCAGTACTTC. Its translation is CAISEDRGGEQYF.